Presented here are 11 T cell receptor beta chains from one specimen sequenced in a study of cytomegalovirus exposure and HLA in healthy donors. The study ran its PCR with 60 Vbeta and 13 Jbeta primers. Measured with immunoSEQ multiplex PCR; TCRdb has only the in-frame clones, and not every one. The table includes around 170,000 clones, roughly 82% detected once. The sequenced material came from PBMCs. These receptors were obtained from a woman between 45 and 65 years old in good health and CMV-seronegative.

The chain uses TRBV30 and TRBJ2-7; TRBD1 agrees at 8 bases. Losses at the gene ends were 4 bases for V and 6 bases for J; bases not matched to a gene: 5. The CDR3 length is 12 residues. Per the germline V gene, CDR1 is GTSNPN and CDR2 is SVGIG (reference sequence). The CDR3 loop reads CAWNRGELEQYF. CDR3 sequence (DNA): TGTGCCTGGAACAGGGGGGAACTCGAGCAGTACTTC.

The V and J genes are TRBV30 and TRBJ2-3; the match to TRBD2 covers 7 bases. This CDR3 has 12 amino acids. CDR1 and CDR2 (germline): GTSNPN, SVGIG (reference sequence). The V gene end was trimmed by 0 bases and the J gene end by 6 bases; junction bases not matched to a gene: 0. The CDR3 DNA reads TGTGCCTGGAGTGTGGGGGGGGATACGCAGTATTTT. Translation gives CAWSVGGDTQYF.

The table lists this clone with a count of one. CDR3 sequence: CASSPPGISNQPQHF. The CDR3, as DNA: TGTGCCAGCTCACCGCCCGGGATTTCGAATCAGCCCCAGCATTTT. This chain links TRBV18 with TRBJ1-5, with D hard to call. V dropped 3 bases and J dropped 4 bases, with 13 bases sitting between them. CDR3 length equals 15 residues. Per the germline V gene, CDR1 is KGHSH and CDR2 is LQKENI.

CDR3 loop: CASSIWSDQPQHF. The CDR3 DNA is TGTGCCAGTAGTATATGGTCGGATCAGCCCCAGCATTTT. The chain recombines TRBV19 with TRBJ1-5; no clear D gene. Germline values: CDR1 LNHDA, CDR2 SQIVND (reference sequence). V dropped 2 bases and J dropped 5 bases, with 7 bases sitting between them. The CDR3 covers 13 residues.

The chain employs TRBV28 and TRBJ1-3; D is possibly TRBD1 (5 bases). Germline V lookup: CDR1 MDHEN, CDR2 SYDVKM. The ends were cut back, 3 bases at V and 4 bases at J, with 10 bases in the middle. The CDR3 covers 14 residues. As DNA, the CDR3 is TGTGCCAGCAGTTTCAGGAGGGGCGGAAACACCATATATTTT. It specifies CASSFRRGGNTIYF.

The CDR3 spells CAPLGPPNEQFF. DNA for the CDR3: TGTGCCCCCTTGGGCCCCCCGAATGAGCAGTTCTTC. V and J are TRBV2 and TRBJ2-1, with D unclear. With 11 bases removed from V and 7 bases from J, the gap between germline ends came to 15 bases. The CDR3 runs 12 residues. Germline CDR1 and CDR2: SNHLY and FYNNEI.

V usage is TRBV5-1 and J usage is TRBJ1-3; D is possibly TRBD1 (5 bases). Trimming stripped 0 bases from V and 0 bases from J, with 7 bases between. Germline V gene data show CDR1 as SGHRS and CDR2 as YFSETQ. CDR3 size: 15 residues. CDR3 coding DNA: TGCGCCAGCAGCTTGGCGGGGGGCTCTGGAAACACCATATATTTT. Protein: CASSLAGGSGNTIYF.

Written as DNA, the CDR3 is TGTGCCAGCAGCGCCGGCAGGGGCCGTAATGAGCAGTTCTTC. This encodes CASSAGRGRNEQFF. V gene TRBV28 combines with J gene TRBJ2-1; TRBD1 might be the D (6 bases). The CDR3 covers 14 residues. CDR1 MDHEN and CDR2 SYDVKM come from the germline V gene. V shed 6 bases and J shed 7 bases, with 16 bases lying between them.

The chain employs TRBV9 and TRBJ2-1, with 10 positions matching TRBD2. Germline V gene data show CDR1 as SGDLS and CDR2 as YYNGEE. The CDR3 has 15 amino acids. The J segment lost 6 bases and the V segment lost 0 bases, leaving 3 bases of the junction unmatched. CDR3 amino acids: CASSVVSGRANEQFF. The CDR3 DNA reads as TGTGCCAGCAGCGTAGTCAGCGGGAGGGCCAATGAGCAGTTCTTC. The complete variable domain, with remaining parts taken from reference TRBV9 and TRBJ2-1, reads DSGVTQTPKHLITATGQRVTLRCSPRSGDLSVYWYQQSLDQGLQFLIQYYNGEERAKGNILERFSAQQFPDLHSELNLSSLELGDSALYFCASSVVSGRANEQFFGPGTRLTVL.

This clone was observed a single time. This chain uses TRBV5-6 with TRBJ1-5, with 9 positions matching TRBD1. The CDR3 is 15 amino acids. Germline values: CDR1 SGHDT, CDR2 YYEEEE. The V gene end was trimmed by 1 base and the J gene end by 7 bases; junction bases not matched to a gene: 6. The CDR3 loop reads CASSLTGGPEQPQHF. CDR3 nucleotides: TGTGCCAGCAGCTTGACAGGGGGCCCTGAGCAGCCCCAGCATTTT.

J is TRBJ1-5 and V is TRBV28; D unclear. The V gene's germline CDR1 is MDHEN and CDR2 SYDVKM. Trimming took off 3 bases at V and 7 bases at J, with 19 bases between the two ends. The CDR3 runs 16 residues. The CDR3 region has the DNA TGTGCCAGCAGTTTTCCGGGTAGGAGGGTTAGCCAGCCCCAGCATTTT. This gives the protein CASSFPGRRVSQPQHF.